The 14 T cell receptor beta chains below come from one sample, sequenced in a study of blood T cell repertoires in COVID-19. The table came from immunoSEQ multiplex PCR; TCRdb's copy has only in-frame clones and leaves some out. Of a few hundred thousand clones detected, 70% to 90% appear once; the ten largest clones hold roughly a tenth. The sequenced sample consisted of PBMCs or T cells enriched from blood (not recorded which). These TCRs come from a woman aged 40 to 50 who had recovered from COVID-19.

The chain couples TRBV15 to TRBJ1-5, with TRBD1 identical over 9 bases. The trim removed 4 bases at V and 1 base at J, leaving 5 bases unmatched. The CDR3 spans 16 residues. The germline V gene encodes CDR1 LNHNV and CDR2 YYDKDF (reference sequence). For the CDR3, the DNA is TGTGCCACCAGCACCCGACAGGGGGGGAGCAATCAGCCCCAGCATTTT. Translating it yields CATSTRQGGSNQPQHF.

The chain uses TRBV21-1 and TRBJ2-3; the D call in the table, TRBD2, was not verified against the DNA. TRBV21-1 counts as a pseudogene. The CDR3 runs to 15 residues. CDR3 region: CASSRRGAGTDTQYF. The CDR3 coding sequence is TGTGCCAGCAGCCGGCGGGGGGCCGGGACAGATACGCAGTATTTT.

DNA for the CDR3: TGCGCCAGCAGCTTGGACCTAGCGGGAGTCGCTGAGCAGTTCTTC. Translation: CASSLDLAGVAEQFF. The chain has TRBV5-1 and TRBJ2-1; 10 positions agree with TRBD2. The CDR3 has 15 amino acids. The germline V gene has CDR1 SGHRS and CDR2 YFSETQ. Losses at the gene ends were 0 bases for V and 9 bases for J; bases not matched to a gene: 6.

This clone was seen only once. The V gene is TRBV18, the J gene TRBJ1-6, with D unresolved. CDR1 is KGHSH, CDR2 LQKENI, per germline. The CDR3 consists of 15 residues. The ends were cut back, 6 bases at V and 5 bases at J, with 14 bases in the middle. The DNA of the CDR3 is TGTGCCAGCTCGCCCTCGGGGAGCGATAATTCACCCCTCCACTTT. Its translation is CASSPSGSDNSPLHF. Full variable domain (outside the CDR3, taken from reference TRBV18 and TRBJ1-6): NAGVMQNPRHLVRRRGQEARLRCSPMKGHSHVYWYRQLPEEGLKFMVYLQKENIIDESGMPKERFSAEFPKEGPSILRIQQVVRGDSAAYFCASSPSGSDNSPLHFGNGTRLTVT.

The genes are TRBV28 and TRBJ2-3; 16 positions agree with TRBD2. CDR1 and CDR2 from the germline V gene are MDHEN and SYDVKM. The V and J ends lost 4 bases and 3 bases, in that order; junction bases with no gene match: 4. This CDR3 spans 17 amino acids. The CDR3 sequence: CASSSSGLAGGTDTQYF. The CDR3 coding sequence is TGTGCCAGCAGTTCCTCGGGACTAGCGGGGGGGACAGATACGCAGTATTTT. Together with reference TRBV28 and TRBJ2-3, the CDR3 gives the full variable domain: DVKVTQSSRYLVKRTGEKVFLECVQDMDHENMFWYRQDPGLGLRLIYFSYDVKMKEKGDIPEGYSVSREKKERFSLILESASTNQTSMYLCASSSSGLAGGTDTQYFGPGTRLTVL.

This sequence joins TRBV7-9 and TRBJ1-4; 7 nucleotides match TRBD1. CDR1 is SEHNR, CDR2 FQNEAQ, per germline (reference sequence). The CDR3 is 16 residues long. V was pared by 5 bases and J by 3 bases, with 9 bases of the junction left unmatched. The CDR3 coding sequence is TGTGCCAGCAGCACCACAGGGGACCCGGCTAATGAAAAACTGTTTTTT. It is translated as CASSTTGDPANEKLFF.

The J gene is TRBJ1-2, the V gene TRBV28; 8 nucleotides line up with TRBD1. CDR3 length: 14 residues. Germline CDR1 is MDHEN and CDR2 is SYDVKM. The V segment lost 4 bases and the J segment 4 bases; nucleotides outside the gene matches: 5. This chain's CDR3 is CASSSSDRVYGYTF. The CDR3 DNA reads TGTGCCAGCAGTTCGTCGGACAGGGTCTATGGCTACACCTTC.

The rearrangement joins TRBV6-4 to TRBJ2-1; 10 bases align to TRBD1. Trimming removed 3 bases from V and 8 bases from J; junction bases left unmatched: 10. Germline lookup yields CDR1 MRHNA and CDR2 SNTAGT. This CDR3 is 16 amino acids long. This chain's CDR3 is CASSDFPGQGLDEQFF. The CDR3, as DNA: TGTGCCAGCAGTGATTTTCCGGGACAGGGGCTGGATGAGCAGTTCTTC.

In its sample, this clone was seen once. The V call is TRBV7-3, the J call TRBJ2-1; the match to TRBD2 covers 7 bases. Germline V gene sequence: CDR1 SGHTA, CDR2 FQGTGA. The V gene end was trimmed by 5 bases and the J gene end by 4 bases; junction bases not matched to a gene: 8. This CDR3 is built from 15 residues. This CDR3 is CASSLRLAEYNEQFF. The CDR3 DNA reads as TGTGCCAGCAGCCTCCGGCTAGCGGAGTACAATGAGCAGTTCTTC.

This chain links TRBV27 with TRBJ1-2; TRBD1 matches at 10 bases. The CDR3 runs to 13 residues. V gave up 3 bases and J gave up 6 bases; unmatched junction bases: 1. Per the germline V gene, CDR1 is MNHEY and CDR2 is SMNVEV (reference sequence). The CDR3 coding sequence is TGTGCCAGCAGTTTTGGGACAGGGGATGGCTACACCTTC. This translates into CASSFGTGDGYTF.

The CDR3 is CASSKQSYNEQFF. The CDR3 nucleotides are TGTGCCAGCAGCAAGCAGTCTTACAATGAGCAGTTCTTC. This chain uses TRBV21-1 with TRBJ2-1; TRBD1, as called in the table, went unchecked against the DNA. TRBV21-1 is given as a pseudogene. This CDR3 comprises 13 residues.

CDR3 residues: CASSSLNEQFF. The CDR3 coding sequence is TGTGCCAGCAGTAGCCTCAATGAGCAGTTCTTC. V and J are TRBV6-2 or TRBV6-3 and TRBJ2-1, with unresolved D. Germline V gives CDR1 MNHEY, CDR2 SVGEGT. V lost 5 bases, J lost 6 bases, and 5 bases lay in between. The CDR3 has 11 amino acids.

The rearrangement uses TRBV29-1 and TRBJ2-1, with D tentatively TRBD1 (6 bases). The CDR3 sequence is 13 residues long. Looked up from germline, CDR1 is SQVTM and CDR2 is ANQGSEA. V was cut by 1 base and J by 12 bases, with 16 bases left in between. This chain's CDR3 is CSVEAPQGIGQFF. The CDR3 DNA sequence: TGCAGCGTTGAAGCTCCTCAGGGGATCGGGCAGTTCTTC.

This chain connects TRBV30 to TRBJ1-4, with D possibly being TRBD1 (6 bases). Trimming pared 5 bases from V and 0 bases from J, leaving 22 bases between. CDR1 and CDR2 (germline): GTSNPN, SVGIG (reference sequence). The CDR3 length is 18 residues. The CDR3 coding sequence is TGTGCCTGGGACCTCAGGGGAGGGTTCCCACCAACTAATGAAAAACTGTTTTTT. It is translated as CAWDLRGGFPPTNEKLFF.